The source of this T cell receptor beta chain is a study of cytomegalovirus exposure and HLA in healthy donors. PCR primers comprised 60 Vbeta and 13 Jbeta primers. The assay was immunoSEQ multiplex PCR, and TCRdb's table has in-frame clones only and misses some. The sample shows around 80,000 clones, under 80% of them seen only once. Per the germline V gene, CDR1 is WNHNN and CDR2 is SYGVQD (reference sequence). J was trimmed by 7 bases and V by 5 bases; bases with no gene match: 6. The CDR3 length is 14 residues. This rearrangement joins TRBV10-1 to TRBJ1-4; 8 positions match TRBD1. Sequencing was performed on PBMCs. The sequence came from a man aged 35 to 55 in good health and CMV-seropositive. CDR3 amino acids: CASSPGTGSEKLFF. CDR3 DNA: TGCGCCAGCAGTCCCGGGACAGGCTCTGAAAAACTGTTTTTT.